Sequencing of this T cell receptor beta chain was carried out in a study of follicular helper T cells after annual influenza vaccination. Using immunoSEQ multiplex PCR, the repertoire was profiled, and TCRdb retains in-frame clones only, with some absent. The sample lists some 5,000 clones, 80% to 85% seen once, with around 0.65% in the top ten. The time point was: 2015-2016 season, pre-vaccination. CDR1 SNHLY and CDR2 FYNNEI come from the germline V gene. V lost 9 bases and J 0 bases, leaving 15 bases between the germline ends. The CDR3 contains 16 residues. With respect to this clone: Its antigen is still unknown.

Overall study results and limits: Undersampling of larger non-cTfh compartments could not be excluded. Yearly vaccinations repeatedly recalled conserved clonotypes in ICOS+CD38+ cTfh. ICOS-CD38- cTfh most often held earlier Day 7 ICOS+CD38+ clones.

Sequencing used CXCR5- memory CD4+ T cells sorted from blood, obtained on the day of influenza vaccination. The TCR comes from an adult who received the influenza vaccine. The chain carries TRBV2 and TRBJ2-6; no clear D. The CDR3 DNA reads TGTGCCAGTAGTCAACGTCGACGCTCTGGGGCCAACGTCCTGACTTTC. Residues: CASSQRRRSGANVLTF.